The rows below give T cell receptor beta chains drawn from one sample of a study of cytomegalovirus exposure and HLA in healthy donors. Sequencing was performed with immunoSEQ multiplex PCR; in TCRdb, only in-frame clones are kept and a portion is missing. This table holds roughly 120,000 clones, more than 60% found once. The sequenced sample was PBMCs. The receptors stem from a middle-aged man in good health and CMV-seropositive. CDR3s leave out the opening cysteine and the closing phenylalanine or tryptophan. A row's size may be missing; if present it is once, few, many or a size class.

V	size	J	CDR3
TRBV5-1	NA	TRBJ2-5	ASRVDREETQY
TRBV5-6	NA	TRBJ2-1	ASSLAGTSGRGLYNEQF
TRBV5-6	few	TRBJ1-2	ASSFGQGGIYGYT
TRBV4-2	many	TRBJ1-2	ASSQVGDSSYGYT
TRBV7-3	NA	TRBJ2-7	ASSLTEGFEQY
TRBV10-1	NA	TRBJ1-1	ASSEGQGADTEAF
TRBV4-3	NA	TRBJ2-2	ASSQDGRLAGYTGELF
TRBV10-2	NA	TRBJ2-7	ASSDQGTAYEQY
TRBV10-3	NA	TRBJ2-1	AISGGRNEQF
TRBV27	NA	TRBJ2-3	ASSLTVQDTQY
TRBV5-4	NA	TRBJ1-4	ASSLASSGTTSEKLF
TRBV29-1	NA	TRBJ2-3	SVLPRTGGLGSTDTQY
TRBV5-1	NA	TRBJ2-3	ASGETGTNTDTQY
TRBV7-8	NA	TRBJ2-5	ASSPPPQTQY
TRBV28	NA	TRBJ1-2	ASTLSGQSYGYT
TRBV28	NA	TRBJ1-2	ASRGGFPEYGYT
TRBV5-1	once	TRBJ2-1	ASSRDRVYNEQF
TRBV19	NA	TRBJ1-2	ATRGQGADYGYT
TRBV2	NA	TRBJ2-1	ASSVDSPSYNEQF
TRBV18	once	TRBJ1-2	ASSPDRERYGYT
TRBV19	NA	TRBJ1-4	ASSIGTAATNEKLF
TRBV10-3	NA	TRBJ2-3	AIGLAGEAGTDTQY
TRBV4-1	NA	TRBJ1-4	ASSQGMLTRGSSGKLF
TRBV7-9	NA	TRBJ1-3	ASSDAGRNTIY
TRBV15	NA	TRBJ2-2	ATSRVRVDTGELF
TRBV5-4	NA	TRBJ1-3	ASSAAGGGNTIY
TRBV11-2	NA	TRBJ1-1	ASRPGTGLVHTEAF
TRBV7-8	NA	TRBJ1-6	ASSLVVLQGNNSPLH
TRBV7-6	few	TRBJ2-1	ASSLQSGRAGVDNEQF
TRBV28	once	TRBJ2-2	ASSTPAGAGTGELF
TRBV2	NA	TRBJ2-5	ASSARTGSGETQY
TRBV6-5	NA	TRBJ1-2	ASRQFYGYT
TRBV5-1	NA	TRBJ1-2	ASSQTGWDGYT
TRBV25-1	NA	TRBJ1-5	ASSATGRNQPQH
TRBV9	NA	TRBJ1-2	ASSARQGAPYGYT
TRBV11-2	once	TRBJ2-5	ASSLEGGAGEQY
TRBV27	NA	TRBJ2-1	ASSLGTTTTNEQF
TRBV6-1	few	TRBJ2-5	ASSEFPGLAGGRETQY
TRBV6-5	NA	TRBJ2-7	ASTRGRLMEQY
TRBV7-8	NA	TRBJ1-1	ASSLRRTGLWGWAF
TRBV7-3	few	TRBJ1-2	ASSLTPDRVVNGYT
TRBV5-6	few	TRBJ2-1	ASSLGGVSNYNEQF
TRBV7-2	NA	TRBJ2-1	ASSPRGSSYNEQF
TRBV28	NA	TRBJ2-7	ASSGLAGKKQY
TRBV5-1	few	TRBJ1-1	ASSLAAGSYEAF
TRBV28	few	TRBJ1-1	ASSFGTTGREVWEAF
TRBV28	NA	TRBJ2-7	ASSRDSSYEQY
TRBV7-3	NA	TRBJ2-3	ASSLTAGGLDTQY
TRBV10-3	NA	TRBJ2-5	AISRGAQETQY
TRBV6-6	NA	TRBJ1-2	ASTFDRGYGYT
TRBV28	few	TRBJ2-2	ASSWDRSNTGELF
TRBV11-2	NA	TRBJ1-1	ASSLDRVLNTEAF
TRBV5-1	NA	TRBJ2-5	ASSLGTGGPRETQY
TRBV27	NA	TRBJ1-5	ASSFSSNQPQH
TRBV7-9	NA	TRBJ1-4	ASTHRAGEKLF